Given below is one TCR beta chain in context. This sample is drawn from a study of OX40 agonist ivuxolimab in advanced cancers. Per germline, CDR1 MGHRA and CDR2 YSYEKL. With V trimmed by 7 bases and J by 3 bases, 5 bases remained unmatched. The CDR3 is 13 amino acids. The table came from immunoSEQ multiplex PCR; TCRdb's copy has only in-frame clones and leaves some out. The table shows just over 50,000 clones, with around 77% occurring only once. The source material was CD4+ or CD8+ T cells sorted from blood, sampled in a trial of the OX40 agonist ivuxolimab. The sequence was collected from an adult with an advanced solid tumor such as melanoma, head and neck, liver or kidney cancer. This rearrangement joins TRBV4-1 to TRBJ1-2; the match to TRBD1 covers 7 bases. The chain's CDR3 is CASTNTGDYGYTF. The DNA for the CDR3 is TGCGCCAGCACCAATACAGGGGACTATGGCTACACCTTC.